The rows below give T cell receptor beta chains drawn from one sample of a study of control samples from healthy donors and cancer patients. Measured with immunoSEQ multiplex PCR; TCRdb has only the in-frame clones, and not every one. The data show around 99,000 clones, 85% to 90% seen once. The sample comprised blood. Source of these receptors: a woman between 50 and 59 years old in good health. Each CDR3 is given with its conserved first and last residue.

v_gene,CDR3aa
TRBV5-1,CASSLALTRTDTQYF
TRBV13,CASSLGGLAGFTDTQYF
TRBV18,CASSHGPPAPYEQYF
TRBV13,CASSNRDLPSYEQYF
TRBV18,CASSPSKTTNEKLFF
TRBV12-2,CASRLAYRTSGRSMYNEQFF
TRBV11-2,CASSLDGTSNQPQHF
TRBV14,CASSPPLAGVTDTQYF
TRBV19,CASSIVRGQPQHF
TRBV4-2,CASSQEGPSGQETQYF
TRBV5-1,CASSLKTRTDSSYEQYF
TRBV4-3,CASSPKAGPSYNSPLHF
TRBV4-1,CASSQDFARGGQETQYF
TRBV13,CASSLRGTSLQDTQYF
TRBV7-2,CASSLGNTGLVTEAQYF
TRBV7-9,CASSLAAGGGTEAFF
TRBV11-2,CASSFPRGGDGETQYF
TRBV5-1,CASSATGSTNEKLFF
TRBV7-2,CASSRARAPNQPQHF
TRBV27,CASRMRRGMNTEAFF
TRBV12-3/TRBV12-4,CASNPVLTDTQYF
TRBV6-6,CASSLGQGASPLHF
TRBV11-2,CASSPGPSYEQYF
TRBV14,CASSPRGTLGGTEAFF
TRBV4-1,CASSQATDTQYF
TRBV7-2,CASSFSGIYNSPLHF
TRBV3-1/TRBV3-2,CASRGGGAPHYEQYF
TRBV7-9,CASSFWGDTQYF
TRBV18,CASLPQGNGVAGELFF
TRBV24-1,CATSDWGQGRDEKLFF
TRBV5-5,CASSPGLAGGNSEQFF